The 13 T cell receptor beta chains listed next were all sequenced from one sample in a study of response to subunit inactivated influenza vaccine. One entry per CDR3 protein results from TCRdb running MiXCR on the RT-PCR reads. In the table there are roughly 520,000 distinct CDR3 sequences, 25% of which are singletons. Specimen: CD4+ T cells sorted from PBMCs, collected around 5 days after vaccination. These receptors came from a man aged 50 or older who received an inactivated influenza vaccine.

The rearrangement joins TRBV12-3 or TRBV12-4 to TRBJ1-6, with 8 bases identical to TRBD1. The CDR3 length is 15 residues. V dropped 7 bases and J dropped 10; count of bases not matched to a gene: 12. CDR3 amino acids: CASTNSGGAASPLHF. DNA of the CDR3: TGTGCCAGCACCAACTCAGGGGGCGCCGCGTCACCCCTCCACTTT.

The CDR3 sequence is CASSLPGSLYEQYF. The CDR3 nucleotides are TGTGCCAGCAGCTTACCGGGATCCCTCTACGAGCAGTACTTC. V usage is TRBV7-2 and J usage is TRBJ2-7; D perhaps matches TRBD2 (5 bases). V dropped 2 bases and J dropped 3 bases, with 11 bases sitting between them. The CDR3 runs to 14 residues. The germline V gene encodes CDR1 SGHTA and CDR2 FQGNSA.

The chain joins TRBV19 to TRBJ2-1, with a tentative D call TRBD1 (6 bases). The germline V and J ends were trimmed by 4 bases and 0 bases, with 13 bases remaining between them. Germline-derived CDR1 and CDR2 are LNHDA and SQIVND (reference sequence). The CDR3 length is 16 residues. The CDR3 reads CASSRSTGSSYNEQFF. As DNA, the CDR3 is TGTGCCAGTAGTAGAAGTACAGGGAGCTCCTACAATGAGCAGTTCTTC. Combining the CDR3 with reference TRBV19 and TRBJ2-1 gives the whole variable domain DGGITQSPKYLFRKEGQNVTLSCEQNLNHDAMYWYRQDPGQGLRLIYYSQIVNDFQKGDIAEGYSVSREKKESFPLTVTSAQKNPTAFYLCASSRSTGSSYNEQFFGPGTRLTVL.

There are a few counts of this clonotype. V and J are TRBV25-1 and TRBJ2-5, with D unclear. This CDR3 is built from 14 residues. With 4 bases removed from V and 0 bases from J, the gap between germline ends came to 9 bases. Germline values: CDR1 MGHDK, CDR2 SYGVNS. The CDR3, as DNA: TGTGCCAGCAGTGTCCCCGGTTACCAAGAGACCCAGTACTTC. It codes for CASSVPGYQETQYF.

This clonotype was observed many times. This rearrangement joins TRBV4-3 to TRBJ1-2; tentatively, D is TRBD1 (5 bases). Germline V CDR1 and CDR2: LGHNA, YSLEER. This CDR3 has 15 residues. The V end lost 0 bases, the J end lost 8 bases, and 16 bases lay between the germline ends. The CDR3 DNA sequence: TGCGCCAGCAGCCAAGACCCACAGGACTCAGGCGGCTACACCTTC. Translation: CASSQDPQDSGGYTF.

There are a few counts of this clonotype. The chain recombines TRBV27 with TRBJ2-7; D may be TRBD2 (6 bases). The germline gives CDR1 MNHEY, CDR2 SMNVEV (reference sequence). Trimming shortened V by 5 bases and J by 2 bases, and 22 bases separated the two germline ends. CDR3 length: 17 amino acids. DNA of the CDR3: TGTGCCAGCAGTCCTGCCACCCATAGCGGTATCCCCTACGAGCAGTACTTC. Amino acid sequence: CASSPATHSGIPYEQYF.

This clonotype turned up a few times. The V gene is TRBV12-3 or TRBV12-4, the J gene TRBJ1-4; D may be TRBD1 (6 bases). The CDR3 contains 13 residues. Trimming shortened V by 4 bases and J by 8 bases, and 11 bases separated the two germline ends. The CDR3 DNA is TGTGCCAGCAGTTCCCAGGGGACGGAAAAACTGTTTTTT. It is translated as CASSSQGTEKLFF.

V and J are TRBV6-5 and TRBJ1-5, with D hard to call. CDR3 length: 17 amino acids. V was shortened by 2 bases and J by 0 bases, with 14 bases between the two germline ends. CDR1 and CDR2 from the germline V gene are MNHEY and SVGAGI. CDR3 DNA sequence: TGTGCCAGCAGTTACAGTCGGACGGAGTATAGCAATCAGCCCCAGCATTTT. This gives the protein CASSYSRTEYSNQPQHF.

The chain joins TRBV6-2 or TRBV6-3 to TRBJ2-1; D is tentatively TRBD1 or TRBD2 (6 bases each). V shed 2 bases and J shed 6 bases, with 17 bases lying between them. There are 16 residues in the CDR3. The germline V gene has CDR1 MNHEY and CDR2 SVGEGT. CDR3 DNA: TGTGCCAGCAGTTACGGGCGGGGCAGGGGTCGCAATGAGCAGTTCTTC. Encoded protein: CASSYGRGRGRNEQFF.

J is TRBJ2-3 and V is TRBV3-1; D unclear. The germline V gene encodes CDR1 LGHDT and CDR2 YNNKEL (reference sequence). The CDR3 consists of 14 residues. V was shortened by 4 bases and J by 3 bases, with 11 bases between the two germline ends. CDR3 protein: CASSPLRFTDTQYF. DNA of the CDR3: TGTGCCAGCAGCCCCCTCAGGTTTACAGATACGCAGTATTTT.

The rearrangement links TRBV11-1 to TRBJ1-3; D unclear. In germline, CDR1 is SGHAT, CDR2 FQDESV (reference sequence). The CDR3 totals 19 residues. V was pared by 4 bases and J by 0 bases, with 22 bases between. CDR3 in amino acids: CASSSKGGMSAISGNTIYF. For the CDR3, the DNA is TGTGCCAGCAGCTCCAAGGGAGGGATGAGCGCGATCTCTGGAAACACCATATATTTT. Looking up the rest from reference TRBV11-1 and TRBJ1-3 gives the full variable domain: EAEVAQSPRYKITEKSQAVAFWCDPISGHATLYWYRQILGQGPELLVQFQDESVVDDSQLPKDRFSAERLKGVDSTLKIQPAELGDSAMYLCASSSKGGMSAISGNTIYFGEGSWLTVV.

This clonotype was counted only a few times. The chain carries TRBV6-1 and TRBJ2-7, with 9 positions matching TRBD2. Germline lookup yields CDR1 MNHNS and CDR2 SASEGT. Trimming at V came to 6 bases and at J to 6 bases, leaving 15 bases not matched to a gene. The CDR3 spans 16 residues. CDR3 amino acids: CASRTFRTSAQGEQYF. As DNA, the CDR3 is TGTGCCAGCAGGACCTTTAGGACTAGCGCTCAGGGCGAGCAGTACTTC.

The sample holds many counts of this clonotype. The chain employs TRBV29-1 and TRBJ1-5; 11 bases map to TRBD1. CDR3 length equals 13 residues. Germline CDR1 reads SQVTM; CDR2 reads ANQGSEA. J gave up 7 bases and V 8 bases, and 7 bases lay outside the gene matches. DNA for the CDR3: TGCAGCCCGAGGACAGGGGGCTTGCAGCCCCAGCATTTT. Translation gives CSPRTGGLQPQHF.